A single sample gave rise to the 2 T cell receptor beta chains below, sequenced in a study of control samples from healthy donors and cancer patients. Data came from immunoSEQ multiplex PCR; TCRdb stores just in-frame clones and leaves some out. The data show around 190,000 clones, around 90% seen once. Sequencing input: blood. All receptors derive from a man younger than 40 in good health.

Here the CDR3 reads CASSVGEGFRDYEQYF. The CDR3 nucleotides are TGTGCCAGCAGCGTAGGTGAGGGGTTCCGTGACTACGAGCAGTACTTC. The chain employs TRBV9 and TRBJ2-7; D is tentatively TRBD1 or TRBD2 (5 bases each). Germline CDR1 SGDLS, CDR2 YYNGEE. The CDR3 consists of 16 residues. The V end lost 0 bases, the J end lost 3 bases, and 16 bases lay between the germline ends.

The rearrangement joins TRBV6-6 to TRBJ2-2; D uncertain. Germline CDR1 is MNHNY and CDR2 is SVGAGI (reference sequence). Between the trimmed V and J ends, which lost 0 bases and 4 bases, there was a span of 6 bases. The CDR3 extends over 14 amino acids. The CDR3 DNA reads as TGTGCCAGCAGTTACTCGAGAGGCACCGGGGAGCTGTTTTTT. Encoded protein: CASSYSRGTGELFF.